Following are 20 T cell receptor beta chains from one sample sequenced in a study of neurological immune-mediated disorders (dated by TCRdb to between 2018 and 2021). Receptor libraries were prepared by 5' RACE. The instrument was an Illumina HiSeq 2500. The public reads were reprocessed in TCRdb via fastp at Q25 and MiXCR, keeping in-frame beta chains. Each entry is one CDR3 protein sequence, shown with its most common DNA and genes. For this sample the table gives some 79,000 distinct CDR3 sequences, of which 14% were detected only once. Of the sample, under 7% is held by the ten largest clones. Sequencing used PBMCs. The origin of the receptors is a woman between 50 and 59 years old in good health.

The table lists this clonotype with many counts. The chain uses TRBV3-1 and TRBJ2-1, with TRBD1 matching over 7 bases. The germline gives CDR1 LGHDT, CDR2 YNNKEL (reference sequence). V shed 6 bases and J 2 bases; nucleotides not matched to a gene: 7. The CDR3 contains 15 residues. In nucleotides, the CDR3 is TGTGCCAGCAGTCGAGACAGGGTCGCCTACAATGAGCAGTTCTTC. It translates to CASSRDRVAYNEQFF.

This chain links TRBV7-2 with TRBJ2-1; no firm D call. Germline lookup yields CDR1 SGHTA and CDR2 FQGNSA. V gave up 5 bases and J gave up 2 bases, with 10 bases separating them. The CDR3 totals 14 residues. CDR3 in DNA: TGTGCCAGCAGCCCAAACCTCCCCTACAATGAGCAGTTCTTC. Protein product: CASSPNLPYNEQFF.

At least ten counts were recorded for this clonotype. The chain couples TRBV5-1 to TRBJ2-6; D perhaps matches TRBD1 (6 bases). The ends were cut back, 0 bases at V and 2 bases at J, with 6 bases in the middle. CDR3 length: 15 amino acids. CDR1 and CDR2 from the germline V gene are SGHRS and YFSETQ. The CDR3 loop reads CASSLGGPGANVLTF. The CDR3, as DNA: TGCGCCAGCAGCTTGGGGGGGCCTGGGGCCAACGTCCTGACTTTC.

There are many counts of this clonotype. The gene calls are TRBV20-1 and TRBJ1-5; a possible D gene is TRBD1 (5 bases). Trimming shortened V by 6 bases and J by 6 bases, and 15 bases separated the two germline ends. The CDR3 loop spans 13 amino acids. CDR1 is DFQATT, CDR2 SNEGSKA, per germline (reference sequence). CDR3 protein: CSASGTLSQPQHF. The CDR3 DNA reads TGCAGTGCGTCCGGGACGCTATCTCAGCCCCAGCATTTT.

This clonotype was counted at least ten times. The rearrangement joins TRBV12-3 or TRBV12-4 to TRBJ2-7, with 8 bases aligning to TRBD2. The CDR3 is 14 residues long. Trimming removed 4 bases from V and 7 bases from J; junction bases left unmatched: 9. The CDR3 region is CASSSTGGVSEQYF. Written as DNA, the CDR3 is TGTGCCAGCAGTTCAACGGGAGGGGTCTCGGAGCAGTACTTC.

This clonotype showed up just a few times. This chain connects TRBV5-6 to TRBJ2-5, with TRBD2 matching 8 bases. The CDR3 extends over 16 amino acids. The germline V gene has CDR1 SGHDT and CDR2 YYEEEE. The junction had 7 bases not matched to a gene; V was cut back by 0 bases and J by 3 bases. CDR3 nucleotide sequence: TGTGCCAGCAGCTTGGGAGGGACTAGTTTCGAAGAGACCCAGTACTTC. Translating it yields CASSLGGTSFEETQYF.

By share of the sample, this clonotype is medium-sized. This chain links TRBV20-1 with TRBJ2-1; 11 positions match TRBD2. V shed 0 bases and J 9 bases; nucleotides not matched to a gene: 7. Germline assignment: CDR1 DFQATT and CDR2 SNEGSKA (reference sequence). This CDR3 spans 15 amino acids. CDR3: CSARDSLAGGSEQFF. In DNA form, the CDR3 reads TGCAGTGCTAGAGATTCGCTAGCGGGGGGCAGTGAGCAGTTCTTC.

The genes are TRBV5-1 and TRBJ2-2; 9 bases align to TRBD1. J was trimmed by 4 bases and V by 9 bases; bases with no gene match: 10. This CDR3 region has 15 residues. The germline gives CDR1 SGHRS, CDR2 YFSETQ. CDR3 in amino acids: CATQTGGLGTGELFF. The CDR3 DNA reads as TGCGCCACCCAGACAGGGGGGCTGGGCACCGGGGAGCTGTTTTTT.

This clonotype was recorded at least ten times. This sequence joins TRBV10-1 and TRBJ1-4; 7 bases are shared with TRBD1. The V segment lost 4 bases and the J segment 4 bases; nucleotides outside the gene matches: 0. Germline V gives CDR1 WNHNN, CDR2 SYGVQD (reference sequence). The CDR3 loop spans 13 amino acids. As DNA, the CDR3 is TGCGCCAGCAGTGGGGACAGTAATGAAAAACTGTTTTTT. Protein product: CASSGDSNEKLFF.

This clonotype was seen many times. The chain has TRBV20-1 and TRBJ2-3, with D perhaps TRBD2 (6 bases). This CDR3 is 15 amino acids long. V was cut by 6 bases and J by 1 base, with 17 bases left in between. Germline lookup yields CDR1 DFQATT and CDR2 SNEGSKA (reference sequence). The CDR3 bases are TGCAGTGCAGTGGGCGCGGGACGAGGCACAGATACGCAGTATTTT. This sequence encodes CSAVGAGRGTDTQYF.

This clonotype occurred many times. The CDR3 reads CASSPGTNSPLHF. In DNA, the CDR3 is TGTGCCAGTTCGCCGGGGACAAATTCACCCCTCCACTTT. The rearrangement joins TRBV5-6 to TRBJ1-6; tentatively, D is TRBD1 (6 bases). The CDR3 contains 13 residues. Looked up from germline, CDR1 is SGHDT and CDR2 is YYEEEE. The V gene lost 8 bases and the J gene lost 7 bases, with 13 bases spanning the gap.

The chain has TRBV5-1 and TRBJ2-7, with 7 bases lining up with TRBD1. The ends lost 6 bases at V and 1 base at J; junction bases unmatched: 7. Germline V gene sequence: CDR1 SGHRS, CDR2 YFSETQ. The CDR3 totals 14 residues. The CDR3 spells CASTGTAESYEQYF. The CDR3 DNA follows: TGCGCCAGCACCGGGACAGCAGAATCCTACGAGCAGTACTTC.

The chain links TRBV5-1 to TRBJ2-5; a weak D match, TRBD1 (6 bases). This CDR3 has 17 amino acids. V was shortened by 0 bases and J by 13 bases, with 28 bases between the two germline ends. Looked up from germline, CDR1 is SGHRS and CDR2 is YFSETQ. The CDR3 spells CASSLGGLNPTQQTTYF. DNA of the CDR3: TGCGCCAGCAGCTTGGGGGGGCTCAACCCCACACAACAGACCACGTACTTC. The full variable domain, completed using reference TRBV5-1 and TRBJ2-5, is KAGVTQTPRYLIKTRGQQVTLSCSPISGHRSVSWYQQTPGQGLQFLFEYFSETQRNKGNFPGRFSGRQFSNSRSEMNVSTLELGDSALYLCASSLGGLNPTQQTTYFGPGTRLLVL.

In its sample, this clonotype was seen many times. The V call is TRBV5-1, the J call TRBJ2-6; D unclear. CDR1 is SGHRS, CDR2 YFSETQ, per germline. This CDR3 is 16 amino acids long. V was clipped by 0 bases and J by 0 bases, with 7 bases between them. The DNA for the CDR3 is TGCGCCAGCAGCTTGGGTGGATTCTCTGGGGCCAACGTCCTGACTTTC. The encoded protein is CASSLGGFSGANVLTF.

The rearrangement joins TRBV6-5 to TRBJ2-5; D perhaps matches TRBD2 (5 bases). Trimming pared 1 base from V and 5 bases from J, leaving 14 bases between. The CDR3 sequence is 15 residues long. CDR1 MNHEY and CDR2 SVGAGI come from the germline V gene. This chain's CDR3 is CASSYFVGVGETQYF. CDR3 nucleotides: TGTGCCAGCAGTTACTTTGTGGGAGTGGGCGAGACCCAGTACTTC.

This clonotype showed up many times. V and J are TRBV7-2 and TRBJ2-5; D tentatively reads TRBD1 or TRBD2 (6 bases each). The CDR3 has 14 amino acids. Germline loops: CDR1 SGHTA, CDR2 FQGNSA. Trimming took 0 bases from V and 4 from J, leaving 9 bases between them. CDR3: CASSLAGGLETQYF. CDR3 nucleotide sequence: TGTGCCAGCAGCTTAGCTGGGGGGCTAGAGACCCAGTACTTC.

The V and J genes are TRBV20-1 and TRBJ2-1; 8 nucleotides agree with TRBD2. The V gene's germline CDR1 is DFQATT and CDR2 SNEGSKA (reference sequence). The junction had 6 bases not matched to a gene; V was cut back by 4 bases and J by 4 bases. This CDR3 has 14 amino acids. CDR3 sequence: CSAKRSGSYNEQFF. The CDR3 DNA sequence: TGCAGTGCTAAGCGAAGCGGGAGTTACAATGAGCAGTTCTTC.

This clonotype was seen at least ten times. Here the CDR3 DNA reads TGCAGCGTTGAAGGGCACCTGGTGGACACCGGGGAGCTGTTTTTT. Its translation is CSVEGHLVDTGELFF. The chain joins TRBV29-1 to TRBJ2-2; D gene unclear. The CDR3 sequence is 15 residues long. V shed 1 base and J shed 3 bases, with 12 bases lying between them. CDR1 SQVTM and CDR2 ANQGSEA come from the germline V gene.

The sample holds many counts of this clonotype. The V call is TRBV11-2, the J call TRBJ2-2, with 11 positions matching TRBD2. The germline CDR1 and CDR2 sequences are SGHAT and FQNNGV. The length of the CDR3 is 15 residues. Trimming took 5 bases from V and 1 from J; bases not matched to a gene: 0. This CDR3 is CASSLAGGNTGELFF. CDR3 coding DNA: TGTGCCAGCAGCCTAGCGGGGGGGAACACCGGGGAGCTGTTTTTT.

This clonotype showed up many times. The rearrangement joins TRBV6-4 to TRBJ1-1; the match to TRBD1 covers 7 bases. Germline-derived CDR1 and CDR2 are MRHNA and SNTAGT. With V trimmed by 7 bases and J by 2 bases, 10 bases remained unmatched. This CDR3 has 15 residues. The CDR3 is CASNADRWSNTEAFF. The CDR3 DNA reads as TGTGCCAGCAACGCGGACAGGTGGAGTAACACTGAAGCTTTCTTT.